The 31 T cell receptor beta chains reported below all come from one sample, sequenced in a study of spatial heterogeneity in lung cancer. In TCRdb, the 5' RACE reads were re-called with MiXCR into one record per CDR3 protein. The sample includes more than 20,000 distinct CDR3 sequences, 4.6% of them seen just once. Noted time point: sample taken at primary tumor resection. The study sequenced unsorted whole RNA from tumor, nontumor lung or frozen PBMC. This specimen consisted of PBMCs, obtained at surgery. These TCRs come from a male donor with early-stage non-small cell lung cancer.

This clonotype appeared many times. The rearrangement uses TRBV28 and TRBJ2-6; D perhaps matches TRBD2 (6 bases). The CDR3 totals 19 residues. Trimming took 4 bases from V and 0 from J, leaving 19 bases between them. The germline CDR1 and CDR2 sequences are MDHEN and SYDVKM. The CDR3 protein is CASSSPGVATSSGANVLTF. CDR3 nucleotides: TGTGCCAGCAGTTCCCCGGGAGTAGCGACAAGCTCTGGGGCCAACGTCCTGACTTTC.

This clonotype appeared a few times. V usage is TRBV18 and J usage is TRBJ2-5; D might be TRBD2 (5 bases). V lost 3 bases and J lost 3, with 8 bases in between. CDR3 length: 13 amino acids. CDR1 is KGHSH, CDR2 LQKENI, per germline. The DNA of the CDR3 is TGTGCCAGCTCACCGGGGAGTAAAGAGACCCAGTACTTC. Translating gives CASSPGSKETQYF.

This clonotype was recorded many times. The chain recombines TRBV6-5 with TRBJ2-1; TRBD2 might be the D (5 bases). The CDR3 runs to 14 residues. V was shortened by 5 bases and J by 9 bases, with 17 bases between the two germline ends. CDR1 and CDR2 (germline): MNHEY, SVGAGI. The CDR3 here is CASSTRLREGEQFF. The CDR3 DNA reads TGTGCCAGCAGTACAAGGTTGCGAGAGGGTGAGCAGTTCTTC.

This clonotype occurred many times. J is TRBJ2-3 and V is TRBV11-2; D possibly corresponds to TRBD2 (7 bases). From germline, CDR1 is SGHAT and CDR2 FQNNGV. The CDR3 length is 18 residues. Trimming stripped 4 bases from V and 0 bases from J, with 20 bases between. The CDR3 DNA reads TGTGCCAGCAGCTCCCAACCGGGGGCCGGGAGGAGCACAGATACGCAGTATTTT. Protein product: CASSSQPGAGRSTDTQYF.

This clonotype occurred many times. This chain links TRBV7-2 with TRBJ2-3, with 7 bases lining up with TRBD2. CDR1 is SGHTA, CDR2 FQGNSA, per germline. J was trimmed by 8 bases and V by 3 bases; bases with no gene match: 8. This CDR3 spans 14 amino acids. The CDR3 sequence: CASSFGGGPITQYF. In nucleotides, the CDR3 is TGTGCCAGCAGCTTTGGGGGAGGGCCAATTACGCAGTATTTT.

This clonotype was observed at least ten times. CDR3 region: CASSLAPQGGRETQYF. The CDR3 bases are TGTGCCAGCAGCTTAGCCCCCCAGGGGGGGCGAGAGACCCAGTACTTC. The V gene is TRBV7-2, the J gene TRBJ2-5; D is perhaps TRBD1 or TRBD2 (7 bases each). The CDR3 is 16 residues long. V lost 0 bases to trimming and J lost 4 bases, with 15 bases between them. Germline CDR1 is SGHTA and CDR2 is FQGNSA.

As regards this clonotype: One base away lies a much larger clone, so this may be a sequencing read error. This CDR3 is CSASGTACTDTQYF. The CDR3 bases are TGCAGTGCTTCCGGGACGGCTTGCACAGATACGCAGTATTTT. The chain links TRBV20-1 to TRBJ2-3, with D perhaps TRBD1 or TRBD2 (5 bases each). Germline assignment: CDR1 DFQATT and CDR2 SNEGSKA (reference sequence). Trimming took 5 bases from V and 1 from J, leaving 13 bases between them. There are 14 residues in the CDR3.

The chain recombines TRBV6-1 with TRBJ2-7; 9 nucleotides agree with TRBD1. Germline CDR1 MNHNS, CDR2 SASEGT. There are 13 residues in the CDR3. After removal of 7 bases from V and 9 bases from J, the junction contained 10 bases not matched to a gene. The CDR3 nucleotides are TGTGCCAGCACCGGACAGGGGTTGATAAGGCAGTACTTC. Its translation: CASTGQGLIRQYF.

This clonotype was picked up many times. The chain combines TRBV9 with TRBJ1-2, with D tentatively TRBD1 (5 bases). Between the trimmed V and J ends, which lost 4 bases and 6 bases, there was a span of 13 bases. CDR3 size: 13 residues. Germline loops: CDR1 SGDLS, CDR2 YYNGEE. In DNA form, the CDR3 reads TGTGCCAGCAGCCAAACCTCGGGACATGGCTACACCTTC. It encodes CASSQTSGHGYTF.

This clonotype was counted ten times or more. The chain is built from TRBV4-3 and TRBJ2-1, with 10 bases lining up with TRBD1. The CDR3 has 16 residues. The V segment lost 0 bases and the J segment 8 bases; nucleotides outside the gene matches: 7. The germline gives CDR1 LGHNA, CDR2 YSLEER. CDR3 in DNA: TGCGCCAGCAGCCAAGATTGGGACAGGGGAACCGATGAGCAGTTCTTC. Protein: CASSQDWDRGTDEQFF.

This clonotype was observed many times. J is TRBJ2-7 and V is TRBV14, with D hard to call. This CDR3 has 12 residues. CDR1 is SGHDN, CDR2 FVKESK, per germline. Trimming shortened V by 2 bases and J by 4 bases, and 6 bases separated the two germline ends. The CDR3 DNA sequence: TGTGCCAGCAGCCAACGGCTTTACGAGCAGTACTTC. Amino acid sequence: CASSQRLYEQYF.

This clonotype was seen repeatedly, ten times or more. This may stem from a read error, because a much larger clone lies one nucleotide away. The chain carries TRBV12-3 or TRBV12-4 and TRBJ2-7; 7 nucleotides align to TRBD1. CDR3 size: 14 residues. CDR3 residues: CASSSGQTYYEQHF. The CDR3 DNA reads TGTGCCAGCAGCTCGGGACAGACATACTACGAGCAGCACTTC.

The V call is TRBV6-1, the J call TRBJ2-6; D unresolved. This CDR3 spans 16 amino acids. Germline V gene data show CDR1 as MNHNS and CDR2 as SASEGT. Trimming took off 10 bases at V and 0 bases at J, with 16 bases between the two ends. The CDR3 loop is CATTSVYLSGANVLTF. The CDR3 DNA sequence: TGTGCCACCACGTCGGTATACCTCTCTGGGGCCAACGTCCTGACTTTC.

The table lists this clonotype with many counts. The V and J genes are TRBV12-2 and TRBJ1-3; whether TRBD1, the table's D call, matches the DNA was not checked. TRBV12-2 is termed a pseudogene. The CDR3 has 13 amino acids. The CDR3 DNA sequence: TGTGCAAGTCGTCGGGACAGTAGAAACACCATATATTTT. Residues: CASRRDSRNTIYF.

This clonotype was found many times. The chain is built from TRBV15 and TRBJ1-4; 8 nucleotides align to TRBD1. The germline CDR1 and CDR2 sequences are LNHNV and YYDKDF (reference sequence). The CDR3 is 15 amino acids. J lost 7 bases, V lost 7 bases, and 11 bases had no gene match. CDR3 in amino acids: CATTYTGTGSEKLFF. The DNA of the CDR3 is TGTGCCACCACCTACACCGGGACAGGATCTGAAAAACTGTTTTTT. Full variable domain (outside the CDR3, taken from reference TRBV15 and TRBJ1-4): DAMVIQNPRYQVTQFGKPVTLSCSQTLNHNVMYWYQQKSSQAPKLLFHYYDKDFNNEADTPDNFQSRRPNTSFCFLDIRSPGLGDTAMYLCATTYTGTGSEKLFFGSGTQLSVL.

Many counts were recorded for this clonotype. The chain employs TRBV4-3 and TRBJ1-6; 9 bases match TRBD1. The CDR3 extends over 15 amino acids. CDR1 LGHNA and CDR2 YSLEER come from the germline V gene. The J segment lost 6 bases and the V segment lost 3 bases, leaving 3 bases of the junction unmatched. The DNA of the CDR3 is TGCGCCAGCAGCCAGGGACAGGGCTTTAATTCACCCCTCCACTTT. Translation gives CASSQGQGFNSPLHF.

This clonotype appeared many times. The chain is built from TRBV28 and TRBJ2-7; D is unresolved. From germline, CDR1 is MDHEN and CDR2 SYDVKM. This CDR3 has 15 amino acids. The germline V and J ends were trimmed by 1 base and 2 bases, with 12 bases remaining between them. CDR3 DNA sequence: TGTGCCAGCAGTTTATTGGGTGCTCCGACCTACGAGCAGTACTTC. Translating gives CASSLLGAPTYEQYF.

This clonotype has a count of ten or more. The chain uses TRBV2 and TRBJ1-5; D gene uncertain. From germline, CDR1 is SNHLY and CDR2 FYNNEI. The CDR3 contains 14 residues. Trimming pared 0 bases from V and 4 bases from J, leaving 7 bases between. CDR3 amino acids: CASSEALENQPQHF. CDR3 nucleotide sequence: TGTGCCAGCAGTGAAGCGCTCGAGAATCAGCCCCAGCATTTT.

This clonotype came up once. A much larger clone lies a single base off, so this may be a read error. The CDR3 DNA follows: TGTGCCAGCAAAAACTGGGTCGACACTGAAGCTTTCTTT. Residues: CASKNWVDTEAFF. The rearrangement links TRBV27 to TRBJ1-1; D is unresolved. This CDR3 contains 13 residues. With 7 bases removed from V and 3 bases from J, the gap between germline ends came to 12 bases. Germline values: CDR1 MNHEY, CDR2 SMNVEV (reference sequence).

This clonotype has at least ten counts. The chain links TRBV29-1 to TRBJ1-6, with a possible D match to TRBD1 (6 bases). V shed 5 bases and J shed 6 bases, with 11 bases lying between them. This CDR3 has 13 residues. The germline gives CDR1 SQVTM, CDR2 ANQGSEA. CDR3 in amino acids: CSVSDSSNSPLHF. CDR3 coding DNA: TGCAGCGTTTCGGACAGCTCTAATTCACCCCTCCACTTT.

This clonotype was counted at least ten times. This chain joins TRBV28 and TRBJ2-7; no reliable D call. Trimming left V 4 bases short and J 7 bases short, with 11 bases between. Germline CDR1 reads MDHEN; CDR2 reads SYDVKM. The CDR3 loop spans 12 amino acids. The CDR3 region is CASSSSGREQYF. As DNA, the CDR3 is TGTGCCAGCAGTTCATCAGGACGGGAGCAGTACTTC.

The chain employs TRBV30 and TRBJ1-2; 8 nucleotides agree with TRBD1. Germline V lookup: CDR1 GTSNPN, CDR2 SVGIG (reference sequence). CDR3 length: 12 residues. Trimming cost V 2 bases and J 7 bases; bases outside gene matches: 3. The CDR3 here is CAWSPTGGGYTF. DNA of the CDR3: TGTGCCTGGAGTCCCACAGGGGGTGGCTACACCTTC. Drawing the rest from reference TRBV30 and TRBJ1-2, the complete variable domain is SQTIHQWPATLVQPVGSPLSLECTVEGTSNPNLYWYRQAAGRGLQLLFYSVGIGQISSEVPQNLSASRPQDRQFILSSKKLLLSDSGFYLCAWSPTGGGYTFGSGTRLTVV.

This clonotype was counted many times. The chain carries TRBV28 and TRBJ1-1; D not certain. This CDR3 is built from 13 residues. CDR1 is MDHEN and CDR2 is SYDVKM in the germline V gene. V was cut by 6 bases and J by 0 bases, with 8 bases left in between. CDR3 sequence (DNA): TGTGCCAGCAGCCAGTGGGTGAACACTGAAGCTTTCTTT. This encodes CASSQWVNTEAFF. The full variable domain, rest sourced from reference TRBV28 and TRBJ1-1, is DVKVTQSSRYLVKRTGEKVFLECVQDMDHENMFWYRQDPGLGLRLIYFSYDVKMKEKGDIPEGYSVSREKKERFSLILESASTNQTSMYLCASSQWVNTEAFFGQGTRLTVV.

This clonotype was observed many times. The chain recombines TRBV7-2 with TRBJ2-1; D gene uncertain. V shed 0 bases and J shed 9 bases, with 15 bases lying between them. Germline CDR1 reads SGHTA; CDR2 reads FQGNSA. This CDR3 has 15 amino acids. The CDR3 loop is CASSLARQVGGEQFF. The CDR3 coding sequence is TGTGCCAGCAGCTTAGCTCGGCAGGTCGGTGGTGAGCAGTTCTTC.

This clonotype was counted a few times. V usage is TRBV20-1 and J usage is TRBJ2-7; 10 nucleotides line up with TRBD1. The CDR3 is 14 residues long. The V gene's germline CDR1 is DFQATT and CDR2 SNEGSKA (reference sequence). The V segment lost 6 bases and the J segment 7 bases; nucleotides outside the gene matches: 12. CDR3 coding DNA: TGCAGTGCGCGGAGGACAGGGGGGGCTCCAGAGCAGTACTTC. Translating it yields CSARRTGGAPEQYF.

The gene calls are TRBV20-1 and TRBJ1-6; D may be TRBD1 (5 bases). The CDR3 totals 16 residues. Looked up from germline, CDR1 is DFQATT and CDR2 is SNEGSKA (reference sequence). V lost 0 bases, J lost 9 bases, and 18 bases lay in between. Written as DNA, the CDR3 is TGCAGTGCTAGAGATCCCGGGGCAGGGCCCTCTTCACCCCTCCACTTT. It codes for CSARDPGAGPSSPLHF.

This clonotype came up a few times. The chain uses TRBV28 and TRBJ1-2, with D uncertain. Per the germline V gene, CDR1 is MDHEN and CDR2 is SYDVKM. The CDR3 consists of 14 residues. V dropped 3 bases and J dropped 7 bases, with 15 bases sitting between them. The DNA of the CDR3 is TGTGCCAGCAGTTTTTCGGACTCTCGCCGTGGCTACACCTTC. Its translation: CASSFSDSRRGYTF.

This clonotype was counted at least ten times. The chain couples TRBV14 to TRBJ2-3; 11 nucleotides agree with TRBD2. The J segment lost 3 bases and the V segment lost 3 bases, leaving 2 bases of the junction unmatched. Looked up from germline, CDR1 is SGHDN and CDR2 is FVKESK. This CDR3 is 15 amino acids long. The CDR3 loop is CASSQLAGGTDTQYF. For the CDR3, the DNA is TGTGCCAGCAGCCAGCTAGCGGGAGGAACAGATACGCAGTATTTT.

This clonotype was counted at least ten times. The V gene is TRBV20-1, the J gene TRBJ1-4; D is unclear. Trimming removed 2 bases from V and 8 bases from J, with 9 bases in between. The CDR3 spans 12 residues. Germline V gene sequence: CDR1 DFQATT, CDR2 SNEGSKA (reference sequence). The CDR3 here is CSARQLGEKLFF. As DNA, the CDR3 is TGCAGTGCTAGACAGCTGGGGGAAAAACTGTTTTTT.

The V and J genes are TRBV28 and TRBJ1-2; no firm D call. Germline loops: CDR1 MDHEN, CDR2 SYDVKM. The V end was cut by 6 bases, the J end by 4 bases, with 15 bases between. The CDR3 spans 14 residues. The CDR3 DNA sequence: TGTGCCAGCAGGTCCAAGAAGGAGGGCTATGGCTACACCTTC. This sequence encodes CASRSKKEGYGYTF.

The genes are TRBV20-1 and TRBJ1-2; D is possibly TRBD1 (5 bases). The CDR3 has 11 residues. The V gene's germline CDR1 is DFQATT and CDR2 SNEGSKA (reference sequence). Trimming took 6 bases from V and 4 from J, leaving 9 bases between them. The CDR3 reads CSAPTAYGYTF. The CDR3 region has the DNA TGCAGTGCGCCGACAGCCTATGGCTACACCTTC.